This T cell receptor (beta chain) was captured in a study of blood T cell repertoires in COVID-19. Overall study: There were acute and convalescent COVID-19 samples, and they came from the United States, Italy and Spain. T cells, B-cell-depleted T cells, or PBMCs supplied cDNA or gDNA.

The germline V gene has CDR1 ENHRY and CDR2 SYGVKD. The V and J ends lost 11 bases and 6 bases respectively, with 23 bases between them. CDR3 length: 15 residues. Per the authors' pipeline: Counts of nucleated cells, estimated from reference gene primer amplification, were obtained. Clones were sequenced by immunoSEQ multiplex PCR, and TCRdb holds only the in-frame ones, with some missing. The V and J calls and clone size were taken over from that table, and D and trimming were inferred from the DNA. Of about 140,000 clones listed, over 80% are singletons. The rearrangement joins TRBV10-3 to TRBJ2-1, with D maybe TRBD2 (5 bases). The receptor was derived from a man between 25 and 39 years old with COVID-19, enrolled during active disease. Sequencing used peripheral blood. The CDR3 DNA follows: TGTGCCTCCCGAGGGAGCGGAACCGGCACCAATGAGCAGTTCTTC. This encodes CASRGSGTGTNEQFF.